This T cell receptor beta chain is drawn from a study of blood T cell repertoires in COVID-19. For the study at large: COVID-19 samples, acute and convalescent, were from the United States, Italy and Spain. PBMCs, B-cell-depleted T cells, or T cells provided the cDNA or gDNA that made up the material.

Authors' analysis steps: Estimates of nucleated cell counts were drawn from the amplification of reference gene primers. Clones were read by immunoSEQ multiplex PCR, and TCRdb kept only the in-frame ones, dropping some. V and J calls and clone size are copied from that table; D and trimming were computed from the DNA. This table has some 12,000 clones, over 85% appearing once. V gave up 0 bases and J gave up 7 bases, with 21 bases separating them. Germline V gene sequence: CDR1 LGHNA, CDR2 YSLEER. The CDR3 sequence is 18 residues long. This TCR was recovered from a man between 65 and 79 years old with active COVID-19. Sequencing was carried out using peripheral blood. This rearrangement joins TRBV4-3 to TRBJ2-2, with D possibly being TRBD1 (6 bases). Here the CDR3 reads CASSQDLGGPIGFGELFF. CDR3 nucleotide sequence: TGCGCCAGCAGCCAAGATCTTGGGGGCCCGATCGGGTTCGGGGAGCTGTTTTTT.